The entry below gives a single TCR beta chain sequence along with its context. The sample belongs to a study of control samples from healthy donors and cancer patients. Sequencing was performed with immunoSEQ multiplex PCR; in TCRdb, only in-frame clones are kept and a portion is missing. The data hold 99,000 or so clones, with almost 85% observed a single time. The CDR3 length is 15 residues. Looked up from germline, CDR1 is SGHNT and CDR2 is YYREEE (reference sequence). The V and J ends lost 4 bases and 1 base respectively, with 14 bases between them. The chain carries TRBV5-4 and TRBJ1-1; tentative D call: TRBD1 (5 bases). The sequenced sample consisted of blood. This TCR came from a man aged 60 to 75 in good health. CDR3 nucleotides: TGTGCCAGCAGCGAAGGTCCGGGGGGGAACACTGAAGCTTTCTTT. This sequence encodes CASSEGPGGNTEAFF.